The source of this T cell receptor (beta chain) is a study of T cell clones after liver transplantation. About the research overall: TCRbeta sequencing after a pre-transplant mixed lymphocyte reaction identified graft-donor-reactive clones, later tracked in post-transplant blood.

Sorting of unstimulated PBMCs yielded separate CD3+CD4+ and CD3+CD8+ fractions. Germline V CDR1 and CDR2: SGDLS, YYNGEE. This CDR3 contains 16 residues. V gave up 0 bases and J gave up 7 bases, with 17 bases separating them. Only in-frame clones appear in the TCRdb table, and some are missing; sequencing was by immunoSEQ multiplex PCR. The data show around 100,000 clones, approximately 85% seen once. Note on this clone: Its specificity is unknown.

Study-level findings and limits: Low donor cell numbers restricted donor-reactive repertoire measurement in a couple of subjects. Donor-reactive sequences fell more than third party-reactive ones, suggesting partial deletion.

The chain employs TRBV9 and TRBJ2-1, with D perhaps given as TRBD1 or TRBD2 (5 bases each). The sequence derives from a human donor who received a liver transplant. Sequenced here: CD4+ T cells from blood, sampled before liver transplant. The CDR3, as DNA: TGTGCCAGCAGCGTAGGTCCAGGGATATCGGGAAATGAGCAGTTCTTC. Its translation is CASSVGPGISGNEQFF.